This TCR beta chain was documented in a study of spatial heterogeneity in lung cancer. Germline V lookup: CDR1 MNHEY, CDR2 SMNVEV (reference sequence). The CDR3 extends over 13 amino acids. V lost 2 bases to trimming and J lost 5 bases, with 9 bases between them. Time point indicated: blood at routine non-recurrence follow-up after resection. TCRdb fed the 5' RACE reads into MiXCR, producing one record per CDR3 protein. Of about 18,000 distinct CDR3 sequences in the sample, over 9% were seen once. The sequencing here drew on PBMCs, taken at follow-up. The source is a male donor with early-stage non-small cell lung cancer. J is TRBJ2-5 and V is TRBV27; D is unresolved. The CDR3 is CASSLTPAETQYF. As DNA, the CDR3 is TGTGCCAGCAGTTTAACCCCGGCTGAGACCCAGTACTTC.